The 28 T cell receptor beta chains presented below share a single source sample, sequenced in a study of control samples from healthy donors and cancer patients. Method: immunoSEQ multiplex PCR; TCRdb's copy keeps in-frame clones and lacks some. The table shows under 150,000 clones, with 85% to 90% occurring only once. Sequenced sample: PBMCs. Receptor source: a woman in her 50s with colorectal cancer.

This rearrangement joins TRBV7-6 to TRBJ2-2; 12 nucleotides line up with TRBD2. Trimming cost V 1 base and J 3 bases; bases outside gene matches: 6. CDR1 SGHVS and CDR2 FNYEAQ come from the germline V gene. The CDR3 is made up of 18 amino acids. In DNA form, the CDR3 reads TGTGCCAGCAGCTTAGTACTAGCGGGGGGCACCGACACCGGGGAGCTGTTTTTT. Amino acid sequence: CASSLVLAGGTDTGELFF.

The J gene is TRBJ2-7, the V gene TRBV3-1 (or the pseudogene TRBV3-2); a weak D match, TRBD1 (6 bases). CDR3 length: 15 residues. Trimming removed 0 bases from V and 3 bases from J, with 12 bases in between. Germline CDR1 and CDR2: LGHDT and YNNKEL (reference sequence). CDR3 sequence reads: CASSQDLGQYYEQYF. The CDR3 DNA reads TGTGCCAGCAGCCAAGATCTTGGACAGTACTACGAGCAGTACTTC.

The CDR3 loop is CASSPQQAGNQPQHF. CDR3 sequence (DNA): TGTGCCAGCAGTCCCCAGCAGGCAGGCAATCAGCCCCAGCATTTT. V gene TRBV6-2 or TRBV6-3 combines with J gene TRBJ1-5; D not certain. Between the trimmed V and J ends, which lost 5 bases and 2 bases, there was a span of 13 bases. Per germline, CDR1 MNHEY and CDR2 SVGEGT. This CDR3 region has 15 residues.

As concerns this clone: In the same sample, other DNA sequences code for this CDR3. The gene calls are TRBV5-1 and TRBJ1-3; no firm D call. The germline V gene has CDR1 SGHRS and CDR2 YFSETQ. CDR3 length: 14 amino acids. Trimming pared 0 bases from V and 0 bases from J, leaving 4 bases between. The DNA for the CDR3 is TGCGCCAGCAGCTTGGAGGGCTCTGGAAACACCATATATTTT. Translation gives CASSLEGSGNTIYF. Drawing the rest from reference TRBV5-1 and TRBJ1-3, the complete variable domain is KAGVTQTPRYLIKTRGQQVTLSCSPISGHRSVSWYQQTPGQGLQFLFEYFSETQRNKGNFPGRFSGRQFSNSRSEMNVSTLELGDSALYLCASSLEGSGNTIYFGEGSWLTVV.

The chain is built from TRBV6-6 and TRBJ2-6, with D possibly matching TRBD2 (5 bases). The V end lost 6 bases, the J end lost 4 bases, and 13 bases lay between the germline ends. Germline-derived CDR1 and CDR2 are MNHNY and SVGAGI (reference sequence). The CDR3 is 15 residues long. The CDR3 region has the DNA TGTGCCAGCAGCAACCGGGAACCCGGGGCCAACGTCCTGACTTTC. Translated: CASSNREPGANVLTF.

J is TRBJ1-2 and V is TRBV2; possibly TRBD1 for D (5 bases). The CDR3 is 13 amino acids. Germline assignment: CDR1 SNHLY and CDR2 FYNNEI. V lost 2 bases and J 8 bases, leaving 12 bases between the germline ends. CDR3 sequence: CASSENRLGGYTF. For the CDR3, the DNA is TGTGCCAGCAGTGAAAACAGGCTGGGGGGCTACACCTTC.

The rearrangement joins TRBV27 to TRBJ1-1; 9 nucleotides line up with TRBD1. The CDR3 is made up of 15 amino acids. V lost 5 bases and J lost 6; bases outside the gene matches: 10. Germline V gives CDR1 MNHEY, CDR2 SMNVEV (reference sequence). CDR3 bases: TGTGCCAGCAGTAGGGACAGGGCCGAGTGGGCTGAAGCTTTCTTT. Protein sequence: CASSRDRAEWAEAFF.

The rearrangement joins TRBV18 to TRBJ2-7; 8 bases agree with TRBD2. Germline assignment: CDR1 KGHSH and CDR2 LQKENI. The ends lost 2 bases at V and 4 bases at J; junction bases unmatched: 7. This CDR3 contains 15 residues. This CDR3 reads CASSPSGGGSYEQYF. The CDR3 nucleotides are TGTGCCAGCTCACCAAGCGGGGGCGGGTCGTACGAGCAGTACTTC.

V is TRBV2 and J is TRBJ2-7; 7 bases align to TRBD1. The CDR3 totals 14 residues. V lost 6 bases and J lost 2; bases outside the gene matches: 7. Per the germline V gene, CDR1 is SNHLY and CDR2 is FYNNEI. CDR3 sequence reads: CASREDRLAYEQYF. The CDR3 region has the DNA TGTGCCAGCAGGGAGGACAGGCTGGCCTACGAGCAGTACTTC.

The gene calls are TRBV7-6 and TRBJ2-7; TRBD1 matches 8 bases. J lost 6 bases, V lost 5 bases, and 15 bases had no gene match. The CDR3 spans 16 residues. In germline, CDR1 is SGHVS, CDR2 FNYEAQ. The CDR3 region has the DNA TGTGCCAGCAGCCTAATGGGGCAGGGGGCGTTCGGCGAGCAGTACTTC. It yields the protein CASSLMGQGAFGEQYF.

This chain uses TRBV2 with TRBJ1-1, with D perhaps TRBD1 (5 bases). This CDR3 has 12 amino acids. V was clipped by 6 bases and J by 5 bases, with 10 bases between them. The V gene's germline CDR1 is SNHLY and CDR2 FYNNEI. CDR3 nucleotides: TGTGCCAGCAGCCCCAAGGGGACTGAAGCTTTCTTT. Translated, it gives CASSPKGTEAFF.

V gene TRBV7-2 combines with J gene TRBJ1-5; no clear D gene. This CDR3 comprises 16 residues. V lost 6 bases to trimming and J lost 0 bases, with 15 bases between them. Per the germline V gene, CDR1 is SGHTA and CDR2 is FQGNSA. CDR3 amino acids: CASSSAHDGSNQPQHF. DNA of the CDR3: TGTGCCAGCAGTTCTGCTCACGACGGTAGCAATCAGCCCCAGCATTTT.

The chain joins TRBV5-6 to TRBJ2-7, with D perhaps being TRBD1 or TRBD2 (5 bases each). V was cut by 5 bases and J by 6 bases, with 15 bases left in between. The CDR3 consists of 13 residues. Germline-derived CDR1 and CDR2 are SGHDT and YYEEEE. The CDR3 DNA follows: TGTGCCAGCAGAATCTCGGGTGGGGGCGAGCAGTACTTC. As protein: CASRISGGGEQYF. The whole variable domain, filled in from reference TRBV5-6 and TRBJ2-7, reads DAGVTQSPTHLIKTRGQQVTLRCSPKSGHDTVSWYQQALGQGPQFIFQYYEEEERQRGNFPDRFSGHQFPNYSSELNVNALLLGDSALYLCASRISGGGEQYFGPGTRLTVT.

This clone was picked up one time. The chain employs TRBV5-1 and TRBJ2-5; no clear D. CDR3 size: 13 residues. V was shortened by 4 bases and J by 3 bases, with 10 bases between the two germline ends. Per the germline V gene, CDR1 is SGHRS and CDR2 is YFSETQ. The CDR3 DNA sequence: TGCGCCAGCAGCCGTGACGGAGAAGAGACCCAGTACTTC. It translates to CASSRDGEETQYF.

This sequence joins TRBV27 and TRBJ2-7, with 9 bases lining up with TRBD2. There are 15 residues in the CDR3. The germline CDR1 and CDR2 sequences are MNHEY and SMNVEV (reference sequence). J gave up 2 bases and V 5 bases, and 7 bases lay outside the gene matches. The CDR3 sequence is CASSGSGSLTYEQYF. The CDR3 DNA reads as TGTGCCAGCAGTGGTAGCGGGAGCCTTACCTACGAGCAGTACTTC.

CDR3 DNA: TGCGCCAGCAGCTTACTAACAGGGGCCCAGAGGGGAGAGCAGTACTTC. Translating gives CASSLLTGAQRGEQYF. The rearrangement links TRBV5-1 to TRBJ2-7; 7 nucleotides match TRBD1. The V segment lost 2 bases and the J segment 7 bases; nucleotides outside the gene matches: 15. The germline V gene has CDR1 SGHRS and CDR2 YFSETQ. The CDR3 loop spans 16 amino acids.

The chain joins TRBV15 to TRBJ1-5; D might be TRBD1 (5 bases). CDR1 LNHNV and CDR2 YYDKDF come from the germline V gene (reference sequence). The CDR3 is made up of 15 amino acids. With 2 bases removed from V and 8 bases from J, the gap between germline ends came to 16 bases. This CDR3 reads CATSRQDTMMEPQHF. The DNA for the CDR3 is TGTGCCACCAGCAGACAGGACACAATGATGGAGCCCCAGCATTTT.

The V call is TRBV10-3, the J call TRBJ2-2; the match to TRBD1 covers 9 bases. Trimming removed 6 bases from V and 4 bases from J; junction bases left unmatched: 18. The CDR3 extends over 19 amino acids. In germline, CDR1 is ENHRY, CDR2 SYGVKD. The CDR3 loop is CAISPAYGQGLRGTGELFF. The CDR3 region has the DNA TGTGCCATCAGCCCCGCATACGGACAGGGGCTTCGAGGCACCGGGGAGCTGTTTTTT.

CDR3: CASSQEEGDSGLYGYTF. CDR3 in DNA: TGTGCCAGCAGCCAAGAGGAGGGGGACAGCGGATTATATGGCTACACCTTC. The chain carries TRBV3-1 (or the pseudogene TRBV3-2) and TRBJ1-2, with 7 bases matching TRBD1. The CDR3 covers 17 residues. After removal of 0 bases from V and 5 bases from J, the junction contained 12 bases not matched to a gene. Germline V gene sequence: CDR1 LGHDT, CDR2 YNNKEL (reference sequence).

The CDR3 DNA reads TGTGCCAGCAGCCAAGATTCCGAGAGCTCCTACAATGAGCAGTTCTTC. Translated, it gives CASSQDSESSYNEQFF. V gene TRBV4-2 combines with J gene TRBJ2-1; D call uncertain. CDR1 is LGHNA, CDR2 YNFKEQ, per germline. The CDR3 contains 16 residues. Trimming shortened V by 0 bases and J by 0 bases, and 9 bases separated the two germline ends.

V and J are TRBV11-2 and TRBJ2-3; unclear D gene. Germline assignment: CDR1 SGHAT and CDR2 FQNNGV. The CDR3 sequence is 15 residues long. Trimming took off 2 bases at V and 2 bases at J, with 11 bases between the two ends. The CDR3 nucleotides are TGTGCCAGCAGCTTATTTCAGAGCTTCACAGATACGCAGTATTTT. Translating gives CASSLFQSFTDTQYF. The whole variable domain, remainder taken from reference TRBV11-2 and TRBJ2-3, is EAGVAQSPRYKIIEKRQSVAFWCNPISGHATLYWYQQILGQGPKLLIQFQNNGVVDDSQLPKDRFSAERLKGVDSTLKIQPAKLEDSAVYLCASSLFQSFTDTQYFGPGTRLTVL.

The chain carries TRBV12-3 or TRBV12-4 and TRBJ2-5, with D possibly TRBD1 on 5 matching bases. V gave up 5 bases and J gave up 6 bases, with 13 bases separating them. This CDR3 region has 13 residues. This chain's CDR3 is CASSSRGRQTQYF. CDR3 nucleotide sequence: TGTGCCAGCAGTAGTAGGGGTCGGCAGACCCAGTACTTC.

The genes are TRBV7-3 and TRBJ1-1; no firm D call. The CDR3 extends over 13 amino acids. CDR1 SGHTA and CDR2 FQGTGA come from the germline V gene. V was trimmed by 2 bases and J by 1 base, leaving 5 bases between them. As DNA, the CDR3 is TGTGCCAGCAGCTTAGGCAGGAACACTGAAGCTTTCTTT. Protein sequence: CASSLGRNTEAFF.

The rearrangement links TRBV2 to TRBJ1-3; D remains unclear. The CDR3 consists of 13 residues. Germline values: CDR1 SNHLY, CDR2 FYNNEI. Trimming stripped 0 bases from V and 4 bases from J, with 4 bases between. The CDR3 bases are TGTGCCAGCAGTGAAGCCGTCGGAAACACCATATATTTT. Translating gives CASSEAVGNTIYF. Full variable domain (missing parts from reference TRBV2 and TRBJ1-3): EPEVTQTPSHQVTQMGQEVILRCVPISNHLYFYWYRQILGQKVEFLVSFYNNEISEKSEIFDDQFSVERPDGSNFTLKIRSTKLEDSAMYFCASSEAVGNTIYFGEGSWLTVV.

Here the CDR3 reads CASRPGQGREKLFF. The CDR3 nucleotides read TGTGCCAGCCGTCCGGGACAGGGAAGAGAAAAACTGTTTTTT. The V call is TRBV6-5, the J call TRBJ1-4, with TRBD1 matching over 9 bases. Germline trimming cut 8 bases from V and 8 bases from J; bases unmatched to any gene: 9. Germline CDR1 MNHEY, CDR2 SVGAGI. This CDR3 contains 14 residues.

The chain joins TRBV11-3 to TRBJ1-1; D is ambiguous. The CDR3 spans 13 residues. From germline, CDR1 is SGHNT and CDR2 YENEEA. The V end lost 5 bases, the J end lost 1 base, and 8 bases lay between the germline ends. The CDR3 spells CASSADGNTEAFF. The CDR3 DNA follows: TGTGCCAGCAGCGCGGACGGGAACACTGAAGCTTTCTTT.

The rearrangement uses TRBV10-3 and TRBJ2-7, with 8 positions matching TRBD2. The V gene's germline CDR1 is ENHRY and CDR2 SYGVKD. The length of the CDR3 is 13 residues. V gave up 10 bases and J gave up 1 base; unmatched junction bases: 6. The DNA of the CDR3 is TGTGCCACTCAGCGGGAGTCATCCTACGAGCAGTACTTC. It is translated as CATQRESSYEQYF.

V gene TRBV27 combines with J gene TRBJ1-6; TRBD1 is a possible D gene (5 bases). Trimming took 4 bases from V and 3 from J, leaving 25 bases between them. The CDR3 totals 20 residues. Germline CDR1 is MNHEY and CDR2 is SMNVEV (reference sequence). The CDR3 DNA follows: TGTGCCAGCAGTTCCCCCCGCGAGGGGCCCACTAGTGACTATAATTCACCCCTCCACTTT. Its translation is CASSSPREGPTSDYNSPLHF.